The present TCR beta chain was sequenced within a study of Ad26.COV2.S vaccination and SARS-CoV-2 variants. Looking at the study overall: The authors gave Ad26.COV2.S intramuscularly, either once or twice 56 days apart.

This CDR3 has 14 residues. After removal of 5 bases from V and 4 bases from J, the junction contained 3 bases not matched to a gene. Germline values: CDR1 SGHTA, CDR2 FQGNSA. Sequenced by immunoSEQ multiplex PCR; TCRdb stores in-frame clones only, minus some. The repertoire consists of about 350,000 clones, with approximately 86% occurring once and the leading ten covering about 10%. Study observations and caveats: For non-spike TCRs, breadth in vaccine recipients resembled that in placebo recipients. It is possible that the TCR breadth and depth analyses underestimated the total T cell responses.

With respect to this clone: The antigen is unknown.

Noted treatment: 15 to 20 received Ad26.COV2.S at low or high dose, single or two shots; about 5 received placebo; per-sample allocation not given. The study sampled participants on day 63 after the first vaccine or placebo injection. SARS-CoV-2 spike from the Wuhan strain was encoded by the vaccine, an Ad26 vector. The chain employs TRBV7-2 and TRBJ1-2; TRBD1 matches 11 bases. The sequencing used peripheral blood, collected in a trial of Ad26.COV2.S vaccine versus placebo. The receptor was derived from a person between 18 and 65 years old who received the Ad26.COV2.S COVID-19 vaccine or a placebo. The CDR3 DNA reads TGTGCCAGCAGCACCGGACAGGGGGCCTATGGCTACACCTTC. Its translation: CASSTGQGAYGYTF. The whole variable domain, remainder taken from reference TRBV7-2 and TRBJ1-2, is GAGVSQSPSNKVTEKGKDVELRCDPISGHTALYWYRQSLGQGLEFLIYFQGNSAPDKSGLPSDRFSAERTGGSVSTLTIQRTQQEDSAVYLCASSTGQGAYGYTFGSGTRLTVV.